These 28 T cell receptor beta chains came from one sample sequenced in a study of neurological immune-mediated disorders. Time point of the sample: longitudinal time-point 3. Each CDR3 protein gets one entry after TCRdb re-called the 5' RACE reads with MiXCR. The sample carries under 100,000 distinct CDR3 sequences, under 4.5% recorded once. The sequencing input was PBMCs. The source is a woman aged 55-69 years with multiple sclerosis.

This clonotype was seen at least ten times. This chain links TRBV5-1 with TRBJ1-5; D is perhaps TRBD1 (6 bases). This CDR3 spans 15 amino acids. Germline loops: CDR1 SGHRS, CDR2 YFSETQ. Trimming stripped 5 bases from V and 2 bases from J, with 14 bases between. CDR3: CASSKGGGGNQPQHF. CDR3 nucleotide sequence: TGCGCCAGCAGTAAAGGGGGTGGGGGCAATCAGCCCCAGCATTTT.

At least ten counts were recorded for this clonotype. V gene TRBV5-1 combines with J gene TRBJ2-1, with 10 bases fitting TRBD2. V lost 4 bases to trimming and J lost 0 bases; unmatched junction nucleotides: 4. The CDR3 contains 16 residues. Germline lookup yields CDR1 SGHRS and CDR2 YFSETQ. The CDR3 sequence: CASSPTSGASYNEQFF. CDR3 nucleotide sequence: TGCGCCAGCAGCCCTACTAGCGGGGCCTCCTACAATGAGCAGTTCTTC.

In its sample, this clonotype was seen a few times. The chain employs TRBV6-1 and TRBJ1-2; D perhaps matches TRBD1 (5 bases). Germline V gives CDR1 MNHNS, CDR2 SASEGT. This CDR3 contains 15 residues. The V gene lost 5 bases and the J gene lost 0 bases, with 13 bases spanning the gap. This CDR3 reads CASSPAGGANYGYTF. Written as DNA, the CDR3 is TGTGCCAGCAGTCCTGCCGGGGGGGCTAACTATGGCTACACCTTC.

This clonotype came up many times. V gene TRBV12-3 or TRBV12-4 combines with J gene TRBJ1-1; D gene ambiguous. Trimming removed 6 bases from V and 4 bases from J, with 15 bases in between. The CDR3 is 14 amino acids. The CDR3 coding sequence is TGTGCCAGCAGGGATTCCACGATGGGCACTGAAGCTTTCTTT. It translates to CASRDSTMGTEAFF.

There are many counts of this clonotype. The CDR3 DNA sequence: TGTGCCAGCAGTTTAACCGGGACTGCAGCCGAAAAACTGTTTTTT. Its protein is CASSLTGTAAEKLFF. This chain uses TRBV12-3 or TRBV12-4 with TRBJ1-4; TRBD1 is a possible D gene (5 bases). The V end lost 2 bases, the J end lost 8 bases, and 15 bases lay between the germline ends. The CDR3 runs to 15 residues.

This clonotype has at least ten counts. The V gene is TRBV20-1, the J gene TRBJ1-5, with no clear D. Trimming removed 4 bases from V and 4 bases from J, with 14 bases in between. In germline, CDR1 is DFQATT, CDR2 SNEGSKA (reference sequence). CDR3 length: 14 amino acids. In nucleotides, the CDR3 is TGCAGTGCTACCCCCTCCGGGGTAAATCAGCCCCAGCATTTT. Protein: CSATPSGVNQPQHF.

Concerning this clonotype itself: An end of the junction does not agree with germline; a read error may underlie this. This chain connects TRBV27 to TRBJ1-2; D gene uncertain. The CDR3 has 14 amino acids. The germline V gene encodes CDR1 MNHEY and CDR2 SMNVEV (reference sequence). This CDR3 is CASSPRRTNYGYAF. As DNA, the CDR3 is TGTGCCAGCAGTCCCCGAAGGACCAATTATGGCTACGCCTTC.

This clonotype was recorded at least ten times. The chain employs TRBV6-2 or TRBV6-3 and TRBJ1-2, with TRBD1 as a possible D gene (5 bases). Trimming removed 5 bases at V and 5 bases at J, with 12 bases between. The CDR3 is 13 residues long. Germline CDR1 reads MNHEY; CDR2 reads SVGEGT. The DNA of the CDR3 is TGTGCCAGCAGTGAGGATGGGGGATATGGCTACACCTTC. Translation gives CASSEDGGYGYTF.

This clonotype was counted many times. V gene TRBV5-1 combines with J gene TRBJ2-3; D remains ambiguous. The V gene's germline CDR1 is SGHRS and CDR2 YFSETQ. With 0 bases removed from V and 6 bases from J, the gap between germline ends came to 5 bases. This CDR3 has 12 amino acids. CDR3 DNA sequence: TGCGCCAGCAGCTTGGTTGTGGATACGCAGTATTTT. It translates to CASSLVVDTQYF.

There are a few counts of this clonotype. V and J are TRBV19 and TRBJ1-2; D unresolved. Germline V CDR1 and CDR2: LNHDA, SQIVND (reference sequence). Trimming cost V 7 bases and J 4 bases, with 10 bases left between them. This CDR3 spans 12 amino acids. The CDR3 reads CASMEGFYGYTF. The CDR3 bases are TGTGCCAGTATGGAGGGTTTCTATGGCTACACCTTC.

This clonotype was detected many times. This chain links TRBV5-1 with TRBJ1-4, with D unresolved. V shed 3 bases and J shed 3 bases, with 9 bases lying between them. The CDR3 consists of 14 residues. In germline, CDR1 is SGHRS, CDR2 YFSETQ. The CDR3 is CASSWEASNEKLFF. CDR3 coding DNA: TGCGCCAGCAGCTGGGAGGCCTCTAATGAAAAACTGTTTTTT.

Ten or more counts support this clonotype. The V call is TRBV5-5, the J call TRBJ1-4; TRBD1 agrees at 7 bases. This CDR3 has 16 amino acids. Trimming at V came to 7 bases and at J to 0 bases, leaving 9 bases not matched to a gene. Germline V lookup: CDR1 SGHKS, CDR2 YYEKEE (reference sequence). Written as DNA, the CDR3 is TGTGCCAGCTCTAGGGACAGATCTGCAACTAATGAAAAACTGTTTTTT. It translates to CASSRDRSATNEKLFF.

This clonotype was recorded at least ten times. This chain uses TRBV5-1 with TRBJ1-3, with a tentative D call TRBD1 (5 bases). V was cut by 0 bases and J by 0 bases, with 13 bases left in between. The germline CDR1 and CDR2 sequences are SGHRS and YFSETQ. This CDR3 contains 17 residues. This CDR3 reads CASSLGRTRLSGNTIYF. CDR3 sequence (DNA): TGCGCCAGCAGCTTGGGACGGACAAGGCTCTCTGGAAACACCATATATTTT. The whole variable domain, filled in from reference TRBV5-1 and TRBJ1-3, reads KAGVTQTPRYLIKTRGQQVTLSCSPISGHRSVSWYQQTPGQGLQFLFEYFSETQRNKGNFPGRFSGRQFSNSRSEMNVSTLELGDSALYLCASSLGRTRLSGNTIYFGEGSWLTVV.

This clonotype was recorded at least ten times. V gene TRBV5-5 combines with J gene TRBJ1-4, with no clear D. The germline V gene encodes CDR1 SGHKS and CDR2 YYEKEE (reference sequence). The length of the CDR3 is 13 residues. The V end lost 4 bases, the J end lost 8 bases, and 12 bases lay between the germline ends. The CDR3 spells CASSGMSGEKLFF. DNA for the CDR3: TGTGCCAGCAGCGGAATGTCGGGGGAAAAACTGTTTTTT.

This clonotype was counted many times. The V call is TRBV4-1, the J call TRBJ2-5; 9 bases fit TRBD1. CDR1 and CDR2 from the germline V gene are MGHRA and YSYEKL. The CDR3 runs to 16 residues. After removal of 0 bases from V and 2 bases from J, the junction contained 4 bases not matched to a gene. The CDR3 reads CASSQDGGTGQETQYF. The CDR3 DNA follows: TGCGCCAGCAGCCAAGATGGGGGGACAGGGCAAGAGACCCAGTACTTC.

This clonotype was seen repeatedly, ten times or more. The genes are TRBV7-8 and TRBJ1-5; 10 bases align to TRBD1. V lost 5 bases and J lost 4; bases outside the gene matches: 5. CDR3 length equals 15 residues. CDR1 is SGHVS, CDR2 FQNEAQ, per germline. CDR3 coding DNA: TGTGCCAGCAGCGCCGGACAGGGGGGTAATCAGCCCCAGCATTTT. Translation gives CASSAGQGGNQPQHF. The variable domain in full, with the rest retrieved from reference TRBV7-8 and TRBJ1-5, is GAGVSQSPRYKVAKRGQDVALRCDPISGHVSLFWYQQALGQGPEFLTYFQNEAQLDKSGLPSDRFFAERPEGSVSTLKIQRTQQEDSAVYLCASSAGQGGNQPQHFGDGTRLSIL.

The table lists this clonotype with many counts. V usage is TRBV5-1 and J usage is TRBJ2-5; D ambiguous. CDR1 is SGHRS, CDR2 YFSETQ, per germline. The length of the CDR3 is 14 residues. V was pared by 4 bases and J by 5 bases, with 15 bases between. This chain's CDR3 is CASSENQPSETQYF. The DNA for the CDR3 is TGCGCCAGCAGCGAAAACCAACCCAGCGAGACCCAGTACTTC.

This clonotype was counted at least ten times. This chain links TRBV20-1 with TRBJ2-2; D is perhaps TRBD1 (6 bases). The V end was cut by 5 bases, the J end by 4 bases, with 14 bases between. The length of the CDR3 is 14 residues. CDR1 is DFQATT and CDR2 is SNEGSKA in the germline V gene (reference sequence). The CDR3 here is CSAPGTSGTGELFF. DNA for the CDR3: TGCAGTGCTCCCGGGACATCGGGCACCGGGGAGCTGTTTTTT.

Ten or more counts support this clonotype. The genes are TRBV7-8 and TRBJ1-4; D is possibly TRBD1 (5 bases). V was pared by 1 base and J by 15 bases, with 12 bases between. Germline V gene sequence: CDR1 SGHVS, CDR2 FQNEAQ. The CDR3 is made up of 12 amino acids. CDR3 bases: TGTGCCAGCAGCTTAGGGCAGGGCACGATGTTTTTT. This translates into CASSLGQGTMFF.

This clonotype was seen many times. The chain carries TRBV12-3 or TRBV12-4 and TRBJ2-1, with D hard to call. The CDR3 extends over 14 amino acids. V lost 7 bases, J lost 0 bases, and 10 bases lay in between. CDR3 sequence reads: CASTAESSYNEQFF. Written as DNA, the CDR3 is TGTGCCAGCACGGCGGAGAGCTCCTACAATGAGCAGTTCTTC.

This clonotype was recorded many times. The gene calls are TRBV7-9 and TRBJ2-3; unclear D gene. Germline CDR1 and CDR2: SEHNR and FQNEAQ (reference sequence). The CDR3 is 14 amino acids. The V end was cut by 1 base, the J end by 3 bases, with 8 bases between. The CDR3 DNA follows: TGTGCCAGCAGCTTAGAGTTGGTGACAGATACGCAGTATTTT. Residues: CASSLELVTDTQYF.

The table lists this clonotype with many counts. V gene TRBV6-5 combines with J gene TRBJ2-7, with D perhaps TRBD1 (7 bases). The CDR3 totals 14 residues. V lost 6 bases to trimming and J lost 2 bases, with 14 bases between them. From germline, CDR1 is MNHEY and CDR2 SVGAGI. The CDR3 region has the DNA TGTGCCAGCAGCAACAGGGGACTGACCTACGAGCAGTACTTC. It specifies CASSNRGLTYEQYF.

This clonotype occurred many times. This rearrangement joins TRBV5-1 to TRBJ1-4, with 7 bases lining up with TRBD1. With 1 base clipped from V and 0 bases from J, the junction kept 3 bases outside the gene matches. Germline-derived CDR1 and CDR2 are SGHRS and YFSETQ. The CDR3 is 16 residues long. CDR3 sequence reads: CASSLTGATTNEKLFF. CDR3 bases: TGCGCCAGCAGCTTGACAGGGGCCACAACTAATGAAAAACTGTTTTTT.

Many counts were recorded for this clonotype. V and J are TRBV7-9 and TRBJ2-6; D is tentatively TRBD1 or TRBD2 (5 bases each). Germline values: CDR1 SEHNR, CDR2 FQNEAQ (reference sequence). Trimming took off 5 bases at V and 0 bases at J, with 11 bases between the two ends. This CDR3 spans 16 amino acids. The CDR3 DNA sequence: TGTGCCAGCAGCCCCACTAGGGGCTCTGGGGCCAACGTCCTGACTTTC. This gives the protein CASSPTRGSGANVLTF.

In its sample, this clonotype was seen many times. This chain uses TRBV28 with TRBJ2-1, with D possibly TRBD2 on 7 matching bases. In germline, CDR1 is MDHEN, CDR2 SYDVKM. Between the trimmed V and J ends, which lost 8 bases and 0 bases, there was a span of 14 bases. The CDR3 spans 15 residues. This chain's CDR3 is CASWARGLSYNEQFF. CDR3 DNA: TGTGCCAGCTGGGCGCGGGGGCTCTCCTACAATGAGCAGTTCTTC.

In this sample, this clonotype turned up many times. This rearrangement joins TRBV7-9 to TRBJ1-1; the D is unclear. The germline V gene has CDR1 SEHNR and CDR2 FQNEAQ (reference sequence). Trimming took 2 bases from V and 11 from J, leaving 9 bases between them. The CDR3 covers 11 residues. The DNA for the CDR3 is TGTGCCAGCAGCTTAATTTCTGGTGCTTTCTTT. Its protein is CASSLISGAFF.

This clonotype was seen ten or more times. The rearrangement uses TRBV28 and TRBJ2-5, with D perhaps matching TRBD2 (6 bases). Deletions cut 5 bases from V and 5 bases from J, with 15 bases between. The CDR3 totals 14 residues. Germline V CDR1 and CDR2: MDHEN, SYDVKM. Here the CDR3 DNA reads TGTGCCAGCAGTAAGGGGCTAAGCGGGGAGACCCAGTACTTC. Its protein is CASSKGLSGETQYF. Combining the CDR3 with reference TRBV28 and TRBJ2-5 gives the whole variable domain DVKVTQSSRYLVKRTGEKVFLECVQDMDHENMFWYRQDPGLGLRLIYFSYDVKMKEKGDIPEGYSVSREKKERFSLILESASTNQTSMYLCASSKGLSGETQYFGPGTRLLVL.

There are many counts of this clonotype. The CDR3 sequence is CASSLQSSYGYTF. Written as DNA, the CDR3 is TGTGCCAGCAGCTTACAAAGCAGCTATGGCTACACCTTC. The chain has TRBV7-9 and TRBJ1-2; D remains ambiguous. This CDR3 spans 13 amino acids. Trimming stripped 2 bases from V and 4 bases from J, with 8 bases between. Looked up from germline, CDR1 is SEHNR and CDR2 is FQNEAQ (reference sequence).